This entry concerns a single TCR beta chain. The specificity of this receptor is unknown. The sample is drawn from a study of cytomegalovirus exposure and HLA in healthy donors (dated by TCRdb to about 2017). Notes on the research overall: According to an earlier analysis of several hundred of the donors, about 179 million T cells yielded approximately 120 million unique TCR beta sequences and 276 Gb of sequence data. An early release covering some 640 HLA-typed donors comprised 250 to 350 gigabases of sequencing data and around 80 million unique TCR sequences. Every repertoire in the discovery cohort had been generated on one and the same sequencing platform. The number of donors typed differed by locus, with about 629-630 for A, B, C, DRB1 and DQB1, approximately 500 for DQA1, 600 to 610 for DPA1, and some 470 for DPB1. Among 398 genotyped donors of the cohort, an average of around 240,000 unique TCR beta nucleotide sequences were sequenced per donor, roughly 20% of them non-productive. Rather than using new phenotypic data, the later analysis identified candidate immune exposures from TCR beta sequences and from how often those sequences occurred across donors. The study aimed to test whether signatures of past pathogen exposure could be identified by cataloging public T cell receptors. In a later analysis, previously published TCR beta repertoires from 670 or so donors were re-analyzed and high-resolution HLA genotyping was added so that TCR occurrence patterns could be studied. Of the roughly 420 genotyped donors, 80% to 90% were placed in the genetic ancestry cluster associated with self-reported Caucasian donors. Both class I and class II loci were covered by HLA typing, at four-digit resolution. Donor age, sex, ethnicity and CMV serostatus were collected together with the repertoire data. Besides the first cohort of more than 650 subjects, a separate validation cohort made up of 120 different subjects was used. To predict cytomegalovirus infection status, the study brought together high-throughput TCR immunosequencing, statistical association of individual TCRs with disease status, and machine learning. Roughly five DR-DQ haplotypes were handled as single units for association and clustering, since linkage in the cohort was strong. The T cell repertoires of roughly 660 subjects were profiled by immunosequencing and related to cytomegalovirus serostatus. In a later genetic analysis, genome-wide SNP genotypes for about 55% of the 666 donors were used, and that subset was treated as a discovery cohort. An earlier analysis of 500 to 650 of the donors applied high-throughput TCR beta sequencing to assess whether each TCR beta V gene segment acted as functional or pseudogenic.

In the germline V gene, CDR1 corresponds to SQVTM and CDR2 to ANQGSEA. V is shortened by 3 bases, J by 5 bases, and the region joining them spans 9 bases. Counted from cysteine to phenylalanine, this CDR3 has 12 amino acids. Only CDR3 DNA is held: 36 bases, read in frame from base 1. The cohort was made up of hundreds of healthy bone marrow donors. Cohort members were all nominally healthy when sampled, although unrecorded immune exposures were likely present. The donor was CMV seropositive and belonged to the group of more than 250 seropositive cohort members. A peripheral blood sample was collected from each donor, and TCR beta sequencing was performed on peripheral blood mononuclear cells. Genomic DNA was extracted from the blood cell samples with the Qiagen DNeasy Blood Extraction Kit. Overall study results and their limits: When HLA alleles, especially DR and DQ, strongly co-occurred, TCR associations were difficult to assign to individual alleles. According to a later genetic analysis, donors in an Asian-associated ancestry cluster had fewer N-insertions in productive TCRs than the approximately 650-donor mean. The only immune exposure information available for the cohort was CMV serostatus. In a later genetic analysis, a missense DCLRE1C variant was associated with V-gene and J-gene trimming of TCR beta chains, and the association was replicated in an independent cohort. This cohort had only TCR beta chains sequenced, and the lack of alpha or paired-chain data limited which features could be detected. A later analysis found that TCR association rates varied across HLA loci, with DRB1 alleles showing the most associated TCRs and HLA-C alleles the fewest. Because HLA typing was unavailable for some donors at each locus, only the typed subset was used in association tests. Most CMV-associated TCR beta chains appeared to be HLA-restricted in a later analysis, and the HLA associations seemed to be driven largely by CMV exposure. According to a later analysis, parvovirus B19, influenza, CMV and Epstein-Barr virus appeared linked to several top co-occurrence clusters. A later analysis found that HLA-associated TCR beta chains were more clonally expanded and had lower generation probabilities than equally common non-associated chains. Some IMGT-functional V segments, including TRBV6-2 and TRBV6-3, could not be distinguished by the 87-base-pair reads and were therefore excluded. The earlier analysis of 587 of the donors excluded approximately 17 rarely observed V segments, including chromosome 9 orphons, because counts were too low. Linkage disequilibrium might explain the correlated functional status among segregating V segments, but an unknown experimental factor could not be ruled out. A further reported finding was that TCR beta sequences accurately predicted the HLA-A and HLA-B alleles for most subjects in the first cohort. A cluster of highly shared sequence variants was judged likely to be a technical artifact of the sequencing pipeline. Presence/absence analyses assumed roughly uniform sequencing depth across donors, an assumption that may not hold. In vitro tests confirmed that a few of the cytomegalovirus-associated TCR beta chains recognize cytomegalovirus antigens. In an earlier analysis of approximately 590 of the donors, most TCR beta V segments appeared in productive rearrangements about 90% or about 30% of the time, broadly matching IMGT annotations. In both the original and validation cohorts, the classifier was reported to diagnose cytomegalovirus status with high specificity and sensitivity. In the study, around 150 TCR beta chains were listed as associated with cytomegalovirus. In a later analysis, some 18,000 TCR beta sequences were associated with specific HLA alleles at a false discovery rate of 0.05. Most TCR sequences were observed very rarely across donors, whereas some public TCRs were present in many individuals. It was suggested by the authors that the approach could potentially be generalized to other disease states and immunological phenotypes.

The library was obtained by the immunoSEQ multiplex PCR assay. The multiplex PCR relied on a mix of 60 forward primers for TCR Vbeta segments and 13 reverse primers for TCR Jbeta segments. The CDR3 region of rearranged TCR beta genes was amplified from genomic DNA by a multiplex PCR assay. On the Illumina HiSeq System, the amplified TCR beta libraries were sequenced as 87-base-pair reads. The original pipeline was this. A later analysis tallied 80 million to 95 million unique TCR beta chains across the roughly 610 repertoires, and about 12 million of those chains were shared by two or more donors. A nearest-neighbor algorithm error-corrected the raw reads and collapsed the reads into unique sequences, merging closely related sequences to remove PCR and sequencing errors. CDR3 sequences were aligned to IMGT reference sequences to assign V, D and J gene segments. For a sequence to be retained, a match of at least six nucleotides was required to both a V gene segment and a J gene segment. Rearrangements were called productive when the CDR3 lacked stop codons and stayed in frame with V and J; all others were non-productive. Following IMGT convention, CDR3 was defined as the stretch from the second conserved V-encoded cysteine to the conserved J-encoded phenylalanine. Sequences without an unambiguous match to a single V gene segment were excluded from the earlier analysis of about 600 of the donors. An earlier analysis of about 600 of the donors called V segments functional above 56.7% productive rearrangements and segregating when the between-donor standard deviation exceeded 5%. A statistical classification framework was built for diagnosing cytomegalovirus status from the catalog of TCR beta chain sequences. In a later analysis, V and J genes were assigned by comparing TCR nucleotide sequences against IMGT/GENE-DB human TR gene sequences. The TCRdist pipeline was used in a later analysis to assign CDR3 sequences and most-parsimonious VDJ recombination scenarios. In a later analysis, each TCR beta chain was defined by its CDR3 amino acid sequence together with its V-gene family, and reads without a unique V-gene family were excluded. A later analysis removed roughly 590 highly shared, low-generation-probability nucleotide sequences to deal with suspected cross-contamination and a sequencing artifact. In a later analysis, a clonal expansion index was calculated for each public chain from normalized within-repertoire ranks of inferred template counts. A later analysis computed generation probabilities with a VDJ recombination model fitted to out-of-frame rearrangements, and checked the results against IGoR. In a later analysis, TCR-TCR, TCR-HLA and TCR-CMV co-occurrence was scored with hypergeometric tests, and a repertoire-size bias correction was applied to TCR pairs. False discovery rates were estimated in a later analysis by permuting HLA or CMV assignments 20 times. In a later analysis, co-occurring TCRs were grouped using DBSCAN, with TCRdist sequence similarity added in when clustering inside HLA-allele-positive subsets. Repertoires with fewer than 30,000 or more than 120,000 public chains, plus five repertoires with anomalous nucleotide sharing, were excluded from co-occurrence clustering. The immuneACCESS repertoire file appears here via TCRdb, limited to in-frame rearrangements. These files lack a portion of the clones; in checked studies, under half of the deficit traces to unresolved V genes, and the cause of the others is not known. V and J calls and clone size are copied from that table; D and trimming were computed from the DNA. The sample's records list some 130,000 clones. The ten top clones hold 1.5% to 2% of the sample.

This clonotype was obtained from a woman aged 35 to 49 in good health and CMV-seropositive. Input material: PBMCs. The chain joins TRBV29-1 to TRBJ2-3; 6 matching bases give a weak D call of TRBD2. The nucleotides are TGCAGCGTTGACACGGGGGTAGATACGCAGTATTTT. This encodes CSVDTGVDTQYF.